This T cell receptor beta chain was captured by sequencing in a study of circulating CD8 cells and anti-PD-1 response in melanoma. Study-level information: Of about 13 patients, seven got anti-PD-1 first and six had prior therapy.

Four subsets defined by PD-1 and/or TIGIT were sorted from live CD3+CD8+TCRalphabeta+ cells. Notes on the study in general: PD-1 and DPOS subsets showed similar, higher clonality than DNEG. Clonotype sharing was highest between DPOS and TIGIT subsets.

The QIAseq Immune Repertoire TCR panel built the libraries from roughly 15 ng of total RNA. MiXCR was run by TCRdb on the reads, yielding one entry per CDR3 protein. The profile shows over 250 distinct CDR3 sequences, roughly an eighth of them singletons. J was trimmed by 7 bases and V by 1 base; bases with no gene match: 12. The CDR3 consists of 16 residues. The germline gives CDR1 SGHDT, CDR2 YYEEEE. With regard to this clonotype: Its antigen remains unknown.

The chain has TRBV5-6 and TRBJ2-7; 9 bases line up with TRBD1. The starting material was CD8+ T cells from PBMCs, obtained at baseline or after one month of anti-PD-1 therapy (not recorded which). The TCR sequence derives from a human donor with melanoma. The CDR3 reads CASSLFGTGRTLEQYF. The CDR3 region has the DNA TGTGCCAGCAGCTTGTTTGGGACAGGGCGAACCTTAGAGCAGTACTTC. Full variable domain (remainder filled in from reference TRBV5-6 and TRBJ2-7): DAGVTQSPTHLIKTRGQQVTLRCSPKSGHDTVSWYQQALGQGPQFIFQYYEEEERQRGNFPDRFSGHQFPNYSSELNVNALLLGDSALYLCASSLFGTGRTLEQYFGPGTRLTVT.